This T cell receptor (beta chain) appears in the sequencing data of a study of T-cell memory formation after mild COVID-19. Study-wide background: Clustering of TCRs was largely donor specific. General study results and limits: Those CD4+ clones that contracted were mainly in CM and EM (CD8+ ones in EMRA). Pre-infection memory already had some responding clones, implying cross-reactive memory joined.

V was pared by 5 bases and J by 0 bases, with 20 bases between. The CDR3 totals 18 residues. The V gene's germline CDR1 is SGHTA and CDR2 FQGNSA. TCRdb processed the 5' RACE reads anew with MiXCR; each CDR3 protein has one entry. The sample records roughly 280,000 distinct CDR3 sequences, approximately 8.4% being singletons. Of note for this clonotype: Its antigen is undetermined.

The TCR sequence derives from a young man who had mild COVID-19 (a few samples of this study predate the infection). Cell type and time point are not known. Material: PBMCs or a T cell subset sorted from them (not recorded which). V and J are TRBV7-2 and TRBJ1-5, with D possibly being TRBD1 (5 bases). CDR3 coding DNA: TGTGCCAGCAGCGCCCCAGGACAATTACTCGTTAGCAATCAGCCCCAGCATTTT. This gives the protein CASSAPGQLLVSNQPQHF.